This passage covers 5 T cell receptor beta chains from one sample sequenced in a study of shared clonotypes between healthy human individuals. The table came from immunoSEQ multiplex PCR; TCRdb's copy has only in-frame clones and leaves some out. The sample has more than 2,000,000 clones; more than 90% are singletons. Sequencing was performed on naive CD4+ T cells sorted from blood. The subset was: CD45RA+ positively selected. Receptor source: a man between 18 and 29 years old in good health.

J is TRBJ1-3 and V is TRBV28; D is unresolved. CDR1 is MDHEN and CDR2 is SYDVKM in the germline V gene. CDR3 length: 15 residues. Trimming shortened V by 3 bases and J by 0 bases, and 9 bases separated the two germline ends. The CDR3 is CASSLPTLSGNTIYF. CDR3 bases: TGTGCCAGCAGTTTGCCCACACTCTCTGGAAACACCATATATTTT.

As regards this clone: Distinct nucleotide sequences in the sample also encode this CDR3. This chain connects TRBV6-5 to TRBJ2-5; D not resolved. The CDR3 length is 11 residues. V was clipped by 6 bases and J by 4 bases, with 6 bases between them. The V gene's germline CDR1 is MNHEY and CDR2 SVGAGI. CDR3 nucleotide sequence: TGTGCCAGCAGACGGGCAGAGACCCAGTACTTC. Its protein product is CASRRAETQYF.

The chain uses TRBV9 and TRBJ1-1, with 9 nucleotides matching TRBD1. Germline V CDR1 and CDR2: SGDLS, YYNGEE. J lost 10 bases, V lost 0 bases, and 10 bases had no gene match. The CDR3 length is 15 residues. CDR3 sequence reads: CASSVDPGQGLLAFF. In DNA form, the CDR3 reads TGTGCCAGCAGCGTAGATCCGGGACAGGGTCTTCTAGCTTTCTTT.

The gene calls are TRBV9 and TRBJ2-1; D gene ambiguous. The V gene's germline CDR1 is SGDLS and CDR2 YYNGEE. Trimming left V 4 bases short and J 6 bases short, with 8 bases between. CDR3 length: 12 residues. The CDR3 bases are TGTGCCAGCAGCATCAGGAGCAATGAGCAGTTCTTC. Translation: CASSIRSNEQFF. Together with reference TRBV9 and TRBJ2-1, the CDR3 gives the full variable domain: DSGVTQTPKHLITATGQRVTLRCSPRSGDLSVYWYQQSLDQGLQFLIQYYNGEERAKGNILERFSAQQFPDLHSELNLSSLELGDSALYFCASSIRSNEQFFGPGTRLTVL.

The chain recombines TRBV9 with TRBJ1-5; unclear D gene. The CDR3 is made up of 13 amino acids. Germline CDR1 is SGDLS and CDR2 is YYNGEE. V was trimmed by 0 bases and J by 4 bases, leaving 5 bases between them. CDR3 sequence (DNA): TGTGCCAGCAGCGTAGACGAGAATCAGCCCCAGCATTTT. It is translated as CASSVDENQPQHF.